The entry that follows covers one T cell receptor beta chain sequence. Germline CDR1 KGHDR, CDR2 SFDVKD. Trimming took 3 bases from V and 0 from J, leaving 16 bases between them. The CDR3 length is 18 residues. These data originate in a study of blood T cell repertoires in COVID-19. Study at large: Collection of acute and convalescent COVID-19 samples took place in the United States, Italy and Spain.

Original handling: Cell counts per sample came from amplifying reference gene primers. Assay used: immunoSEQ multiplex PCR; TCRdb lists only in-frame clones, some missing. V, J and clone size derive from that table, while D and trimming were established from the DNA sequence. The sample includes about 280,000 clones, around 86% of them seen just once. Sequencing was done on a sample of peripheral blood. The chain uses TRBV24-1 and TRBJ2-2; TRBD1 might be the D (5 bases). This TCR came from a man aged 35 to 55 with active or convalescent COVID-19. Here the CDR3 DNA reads TGTGCCACCAGTGATCGGACCCTGACAGCCTCGAACACCGGGGAGCTGTTTTTT. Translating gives CATSDRTLTASNTGELFF.